This T cell receptor (beta chain) was recovered during a study of T cell clonality in common variable immunodeficiency. Whole-study results and caveats: Common variable immunodeficiency TCR beta sequences reportedly had fewer deletions and N-nucleotide insertions. CVID subjects shared fewer TCRbeta clones than healthy controls did.

Most patients and controls had Caucasian heritage. CVID subjects had received replacement immunoglobulin for at least one year. The CDR3 sequence is 15 residues long. Looked up from germline, CDR1 is SGHRS and CDR2 is YFSETQ. J gave up 5 bases and V 1 base, and 6 bases lay outside the gene matches. Sequencing input was equivalent genomic DNA from CVID and controls. The method was immunoSEQ multiplex PCR; TCRdb's version includes in-frame clones alone and lacks a portion of them. This sample comprises about 34,000 clones, none seen once only. The sample holds a few counts of this clone. The antigen is unknown. Read sequence stops 3 residues before the CDR3 end, and the germline J gene provides the missing end.

The chain has TRBV5-1 and TRBJ2-7; 10 bases map to TRBD1. The specimen sequenced was peripheral blood mononuclear cells. The origin of this receptor is a human donor with common variable immunodeficiency. This CDR3 reads CASSLIDRGLHEQYF. The sequenced CDR3 bases are TGCGCCAGCAGCTTGATAGACAGGGGGCTCCACGAG.